This TCR beta chain was identified during a study of T cell responses to AZD1222 COVID-19 vaccine. Whole-study results and caveats: The donors showed a predominance of white British ancestry and of females, with possible underestimation of clonal diversity. Spike-specific TCR breadth and depth went up after people got two AZD1222 doses. Sampling that yielded the repertoires occurred only after the peak T cell response.

Clones were sequenced by immunoSEQ multiplex PCR, and TCRdb holds only the in-frame ones, with some missing. The table shows about 130,000 clones, with 88% occurring only once. A remark on this clone: Its antigen is not identified.

CDR1 and CDR2 (germline): SGHNT, YENEEA. CDR3 length: 13 amino acids. V dropped 1 base and J dropped 6 bases, with 10 bases sitting between them. The sample here was peripheral blood, taken on day 0 of AZD1222 vaccination. The TCR comes from an adult in good health. The rearrangement joins TRBV11-3 to TRBJ2-7; a possible D gene is TRBD1 (6 bases). The CDR3 reads CASSLALDSEQYF. The CDR3 DNA sequence: TGTGCCAGCAGCTTAGCCCTGGACAGCGAGCAGTACTTC.